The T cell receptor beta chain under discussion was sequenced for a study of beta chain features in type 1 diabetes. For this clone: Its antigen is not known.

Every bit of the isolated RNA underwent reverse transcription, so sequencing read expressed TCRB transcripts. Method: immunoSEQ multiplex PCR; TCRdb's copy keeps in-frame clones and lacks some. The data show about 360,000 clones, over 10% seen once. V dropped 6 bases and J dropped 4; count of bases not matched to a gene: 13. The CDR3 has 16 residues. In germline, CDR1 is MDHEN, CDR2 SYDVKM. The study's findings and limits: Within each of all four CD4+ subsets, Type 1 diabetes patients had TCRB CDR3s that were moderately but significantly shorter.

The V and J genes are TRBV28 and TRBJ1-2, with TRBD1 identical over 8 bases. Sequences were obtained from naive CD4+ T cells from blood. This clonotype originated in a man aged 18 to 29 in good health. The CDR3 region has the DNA TGTGCCAGCAGCGACCGGACAGGGTCGACACGCTATGGCTACACCTTC. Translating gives CASSDRTGSTRYGYTF.